These 15 T cell receptor beta chains came from one sample sequenced in a study of blood T cell repertoires in COVID-19. Profiling relied on immunoSEQ multiplex PCR, and the TCRdb table lists in-frame clones only, not all of them. The table lists roughly 270,000 clones, over 75% of them singletons, with roughly 5% in the top ten. Sequencing used peripheral blood. Every receptor here comes from a man aged 50-59 years with active or convalescent COVID-19.

This chain connects TRBV2 to TRBJ1-6; weak D call: TRBD1 (6 bases). Trimming stripped 6 bases from V and 3 bases from J, with 9 bases between. The CDR3 consists of 14 residues. CDR1 is SNHLY, CDR2 FYNNEI, per germline. CDR3 region: CASSTGNYNSPLHF. The CDR3 nucleotides are TGTGCCAGCAGCACAGGGAACTATAATTCACCCCTCCACTTT.

The chain combines TRBV19 with TRBJ2-2, with TRBD2 matching over 11 bases. V dropped 9 bases and J dropped 2; count of bases not matched to a gene: 5. Germline V CDR1 and CDR2: LNHDA, SQIVND (reference sequence). The CDR3 runs to 15 residues. The CDR3: CARNSGRDNTGELFF. CDR3 nucleotides: TGTGCCAGGAATAGCGGGAGGGACAACACCGGGGAGCTGTTTTTT.

This rearrangement joins TRBV5-1 to TRBJ2-7, with 11 bases aligning to TRBD2. Trimming removed 0 bases from V and 4 bases from J; junction bases left unmatched: 6. CDR1 and CDR2 from the germline V gene are SGHRS and YFSETQ. This CDR3 is 16 amino acids long. The CDR3 spells CASSLGGTSGIYEQYF. The CDR3 DNA sequence: TGCGCCAGCAGCTTGGGGGGGACTAGCGGAATATACGAGCAGTACTTC.

This clone was seen only a few times. The chain is built from TRBV19 and TRBJ1-5; D remains ambiguous. The CDR3 runs to 14 residues. The germline gives CDR1 LNHDA, CDR2 SQIVND (reference sequence). The V and J ends lost 1 base and 2 bases respectively, with 6 bases between them. CDR3 coding DNA: TGTGCCAGTAGTATAGGGAGAGGCAATCAGCCCCAGCATTTT. Translation gives CASSIGRGNQPQHF.

V is TRBV3-1 (or the pseudogene TRBV3-2) and J is TRBJ2-5, with unresolved D. Germline V CDR1 and CDR2: LGHDT, YNNKEL (reference sequence). V was clipped by 1 base and J by 5 bases, with 5 bases between them. The CDR3 runs 12 residues. CDR3 sequence (DNA): TGTGCCAGCAGCCAAGTCATGGAGACCCAGTACTTC. It yields the protein CASSQVMETQYF.

CDR3 DNA: TGTGCCAGCAGTTCAGGGCATGGCTACACCTTC. This translates into CASSSGHGYTF. The chain recombines TRBV6-5 with TRBJ1-2; TRBD1 might be the D (5 bases). This CDR3 region has 11 residues. The V end was cut by 4 bases, the J end by 6 bases, with 6 bases between. Germline CDR1 reads MNHEY; CDR2 reads SVGAGI.

V usage is TRBV6-5 and J usage is TRBJ1-6; 9 nucleotides line up with TRBD1. Germline assignment: CDR1 MNHEY and CDR2 SVGAGI. V was clipped by 6 bases and J by 5 bases; unmatched bases: 5. This CDR3 is 15 amino acids long. Written as DNA, the CDR3 is TGTGCCAGCAGGAGTGGGGACAGGGATAATTCACCCCTCCACTTT. Translation gives CASRSGDRDNSPLHF.

This sequence joins TRBV5-5 and TRBJ2-1; TRBD2 matches at 10 bases. This CDR3 spans 14 amino acids. Germline V gives CDR1 SGHKS, CDR2 YYEKEE (reference sequence). V lost 6 bases to trimming and J lost 8 bases; unmatched junction nucleotides: 8. The CDR3 region is CASTIAGGGDEQFF. In DNA, the CDR3 is TGTGCCAGCACCATAGCGGGAGGAGGTGATGAGCAGTTCTTC.

The chain couples TRBV7-6 to TRBJ1-6, with D maybe TRBD1 (5 bases). Germline CDR1 reads SGHVS; CDR2 reads FNYEAQ. Trimming shortened V by 1 base and J by 4 bases, and 5 bases separated the two germline ends. This CDR3 has 14 amino acids. This chain's CDR3 is CASSLGTYNSPLHF. CDR3 nucleotide sequence: TGTGCCAGCAGCTTAGGGACATATAATTCACCCCTCCACTTT.

V usage is TRBV7-3 and J usage is TRBJ2-2, with 12 bases fitting TRBD2. This CDR3 spans 17 amino acids. In germline, CDR1 is SGHTA, CDR2 FQGTGA. The trim removed 1 base at V and 5 bases at J, leaving 5 bases unmatched. Here the CDR3 DNA reads TGTGCCAGCAGCTTAATAAAGACTAGCGGGAGTACCGGGGAGCTGTTTTTT. This codes for CASSLIKTSGSTGELFF. Full variable domain (rest looked up from reference TRBV7-3 and TRBJ2-2): GAGVSQTPSNKVTEKGKYVELRCDPISGHTALYWYRQSLGQGPEFLIYFQGTGAADDSGLPNDRFFAVRPEGSVSTLKIQRTERGDSAVYLCASSLIKTSGSTGELFFGEGSRLTVL.

This chain connects TRBV12-3 or TRBV12-4 to TRBJ2-1; D is unresolved. V lost 5 bases and J 2 bases, leaving 4 bases between the germline ends. The CDR3 totals 12 residues. CDR3 in DNA: TGTGCCAGCAGTGGAGCCTACAATGAGCAGTTCTTC. Translated: CASSGAYNEQFF.

V is TRBV25-1 and J is TRBJ1-1; no definite D call. CDR1 is MGHDK and CDR2 is SYGVNS in the germline V gene. The CDR3 spans 14 residues. Trimming took 2 bases from V and 1 from J, leaving 8 bases between them. The CDR3 spells CASSEHGRNTEAFF. The CDR3 coding sequence is TGTGCCAGCAGTGAACACGGGAGGAACACTGAAGCTTTCTTT.

The chain has TRBV7-6 and TRBJ2-1; 15 bases are shared with TRBD2. The CDR3 has 17 residues. Germline-derived CDR1 and CDR2 are SGHVS and FNYEAQ. V lost 5 bases, J lost 6 bases, and 8 bases stayed unmatched. CDR3: CASSRTSGRARGNEQFF. The DNA of the CDR3 is TGTGCCAGCAGCCGGACTAGCGGGAGGGCGCGGGGCAATGAGCAGTTCTTC.

The chain couples TRBV4-2 to TRBJ1-3, with 8 nucleotides matching TRBD1. Trimming cost V 0 bases and J 0 bases; bases outside gene matches: 1. The CDR3 is 16 amino acids. The germline gives CDR1 LGHNA, CDR2 YNFKEQ. Here the CDR3 reads CASSQETGASGNTIYF. CDR3 sequence (DNA): TGTGCCAGCAGCCAAGAGACAGGGGCCTCTGGAAACACCATATATTTT.

The chain carries TRBV30 and TRBJ2-3, with a tentative D call TRBD1 (6 bases). Trimming shortened V by 2 bases and J by 2 bases, and 14 bases separated the two germline ends. Germline V gene lookup returns CDR1 GTSNPN and CDR2 SVGIG (reference sequence). The CDR3 is 15 residues long. CDR3 sequence reads: CAWSPLGGVTDTQYF. The CDR3 nucleotides are TGTGCCTGGAGTCCGCTTGGGGGCGTCACAGATACGCAGTATTTT.